These T cell receptor beta chains were read from a single sample in a study of shared T cell receptors in the human thymus. Some clones are missing from TCRdb's copy, which holds only in-frame ones; the method was immunoSEQ multiplex PCR. Of 550,000 to 800,000 clones listed, 80% to 90% are singletons. The same sample was also used in a study of human thymus T cells.

The source material was thymocytes. These TCRs come from a girl younger than two with a congenital heart defect. Each CDR3 is given with its conserved first and last residue. A D gene is named only where the DNA matches it firmly. Rows give clone size only sometimes, using once, few, many, or a class for an expanded clone.

clone size: .
V gene: TRBV14
D gene: .
J gene: TRBJ2-1
CDR3 protein: CASNPRGISYNEQFF
CDR3 DNA: TGTGCCAGCAACCCCCGGGGGATTTCCTACAATGAGCAGTTCTTC

clone size: .
V gene: TRBV7-9
D gene: .
J gene: TRBJ2-3
CDR3 protein: CASSLPRLETSTDTQYF
CDR3 DNA: TGTGCCAGCAGCTTACCCCGACTGGAAACTAGCACAGATACGCAGTATTTT

clone size: .
V gene: TRBV18
D gene: .
J gene: TRBJ2-3
CDR3 protein: CASSPGQNGNIGDTQYF
CDR3 DNA: TGTGCCAGCTCACCTGGTCAGAACGGTAATATCGGGGATACGCAGTATTTT

clone size: once
V gene: TRBV2
D gene: .
J gene: TRBJ2-7
CDR3 protein: CASSRTVAYEQYF
CDR3 DNA: TGTGCCAGCAGTAGGACTGTTGCCTACGAGCAGTACTTC

clone size: .
V gene: TRBV19
D gene: .
J gene: TRBJ1-1
CDR3 protein: CASSINIALDTPNTEAFF
CDR3 DNA: TGTGCCAGTAGTATAAATATAGCCTTGGACACCCCGAACACTGAAGCTTTCTTT

clone size: once
V gene: TRBV30
D gene: .
J gene: TRBJ1-1
CDR3 protein: CAWTEDWNTEAFF
CDR3 DNA: TGTGCCTGGACGGAGGATTGGAACACTGAAGCTTTCTTT

clone size: .
V gene: TRBV9
D gene: .
J gene: TRBJ2-2
CDR3 protein: CASSVDNRTEGSTGELFF
CDR3 DNA: TGTGCCAGCAGCGTAGACAATCGGACAGAGGGATCAACCGGGGAGCTGTTTTTT

clone size: .
V gene: TRBV30
D gene: .
J gene: TRBJ2-7
CDR3 protein: CAWSPTGGEQYF
CDR3 DNA: TGTGCCTGGAGTCCCACAGGTGGTGAGCAGTACTTC

clone size: .
V gene: TRBV5-1
D gene: .
J gene: TRBJ2-7
CDR3 protein: CASSLLLGGHSYEQYF
CDR3 DNA: TGCGCCAGCAGCTTGCTTTTGGGGGGGCACAGCTACGAGCAGTACTTC

clone size: .
V gene: TRBV10-2
D gene: TRBD1
J gene: TRBJ1-2
CDR3 protein: CASSERLTGSYGYTF
CDR3 DNA: TGCGCCAGCAGTGAGAGGTTGACAGGGAGCTATGGCTACACCTTC

clone size: once
V gene: TRBV18
D gene: TRBD1
J gene: TRBJ1-2
CDR3 protein: CASSLQGADGYTF
CDR3 DNA: TGTGCCAGCTCGCTACAGGGGGCTGATGGCTACACCTTC